Shown below are 3 T cell receptor beta chains from a single sample sequenced in a study of CD8 T cells in ankylosing spondylitis. MiXCR, run by TCRdb on the 5' RACE reads, gives a single entry per CDR3 protein. In the table there are 150,000 to 200,000 distinct CDR3 sequences, under 15% of which are singletons. The sequencing input was blood, either unsorted or a sorted T cell fraction (not recorded which). The receptors were sampled from a female donor with ankylosing spondylitis or in good health (not recorded which).

This clonotype was found many times. The rearrangement links TRBV20-1 to TRBJ1-4; perhaps TRBD1 as D (5 bases). The germline CDR1 and CDR2 sequences are DFQATT and SNEGSKA (reference sequence). This CDR3 has 15 amino acids. Trimming pared 2 bases from V and 7 bases from J, leaving 17 bases between. The CDR3 reads CSARPSAGLTEKLFF. DNA for the CDR3: TGCAGTGCTAGACCCTCCGCGGGGCTGACTGAAAAACTGTTTTTT.

In its sample, this clonotype was seen many times. V usage is TRBV5-1 and J usage is TRBJ2-5, with D perhaps TRBD2 (6 bases). Germline V lookup: CDR1 SGHRS, CDR2 YFSETQ. Trimming pared 2 bases from V and 6 bases from J, leaving 11 bases between. There are 13 residues in the CDR3. CDR3: CASSFLAEQTQYF. In DNA, the CDR3 is TGCGCCAGCAGCTTCTTAGCGGAACAGACCCAGTACTTC.

The table lists this clonotype with a few counts. The rearrangement joins TRBV20-1 to TRBJ1-1, with D tentatively TRBD1 (5 bases). Germline values: CDR1 DFQATT, CDR2 SNEGSKA (reference sequence). The ends were cut back, 6 bases at V and 5 bases at J, with 7 bases in the middle. The CDR3 loop spans 10 amino acids. This CDR3 reads CSAGGTEAFF. Written as DNA, the CDR3 is TGCAGTGCCGGGGGGACTGAAGCTTTCTTT.